These 2 T cell receptor beta chains were all obtained from the same sample, sequenced in a study of T-cell reconstitution after alpha-beta-depleted transplantation in children. The authors prepared the TCRbeta library with unique molecular identifiers. TCRdb redid the calling of the PCR reads with MiXCR, one entry per CDR3 protein. The sample consists of 100,000 or so distinct CDR3 sequences, roughly 7.6% of them appearing once. Sequenced material: PBMCs, taken before TCRalphabeta/CD19-depleted stem cell transplant. The receptors shown here come from a boy younger than 10 with acute lymphoblastic leukemia, due to receive a stem cell transplant.

This clonotype showed up many times. The chain combines TRBV7-3 with TRBJ2-6; 9 bases match TRBD2. The V and J ends lost 1 base and 0 bases, in that order; junction bases with no gene match: 1. The CDR3 consists of 17 residues. Germline values: CDR1 SGHTA, CDR2 FQGTGA. The CDR3 region is CASSLSGGASGANVLTF. Here the CDR3 DNA reads TGTGCCAGCAGCTTAAGCGGGGGGGCCTCTGGGGCCAACGTCCTGACTTTC. Complete variable domain (other parts from reference TRBV7-3 and TRBJ2-6): GAGVSQTPSNKVTEKGKYVELRCDPISGHTALYWYRQSLGQGPEFLIYFQGTGAADDSGLPNDRFFAVRPEGSVSTLKIQRTERGDSAVYLCASSLSGGASGANVLTFGAGSRLTVL.

This clonotype was seen a handful of times. V gene TRBV3-1 combines with J gene TRBJ2-1, with D uncertain. CDR1 is LGHDT and CDR2 is YNNKEL in the germline V gene (reference sequence). This CDR3 has 15 residues. V lost 3 bases and J lost 8, with 17 bases in between. The DNA of the CDR3 is TGTGCCAGCAGCCATCCGGCTATCCAGTCCCATGAGCAGTTCTTC. Translating it yields CASSHPAIQSHEQFF.